Given below is one T cell receptor (beta chain) in context. Antigen: not known. Germline V gene lookup returns CDR1 SGHTA and CDR2 FQGNSA. With 5 bases clipped from V and 4 bases from J, the junction kept 9 bases outside the gene matches. CDR3 length: 15 amino acids. This entry comes from a study of T cell responses to AZD1222 COVID-19 vaccine. Study as a whole: The study pooled second doses at about 4 or about 12 weeks.

Findings and limits, study-wide: Donors, mostly white British, included more females; clonal diversity was possibly underestimated. Two AZD1222 administrations were followed by greater Spike-specific TCR breadth and depth.

This table comes from immunoSEQ multiplex PCR, and its TCRdb copy is limited to in-frame clones, with some not included. The sample yields around 170,000 clones, approximately 90% seen once. The chain uses TRBV7-2 and TRBJ1-2; TRBD1 matches at 8 bases. This sample comprised peripheral blood, obtained on day 0 of AZD1222 vaccination. The receptor comes from an adult in good health. The CDR3 DNA follows: TGTGCCAGCAGCGAAATAGACAGGGGATCCTATGGCTACACCTTC. Translating gives CASSEIDRGSYGYTF.